The TCR beta chain under discussion was sequenced for a study of T cells in Graves' hyperthyroidism and ophthalmopathy. Uncontrolled infection, other autoimmune disease, pregnancy or lactation disqualified patients from enrolment. V was clipped by 6 bases and J by 3 bases, with 32 bases between them. The CDR3 is 21 amino acids. The source material, RNA transcripts, was used to amplify TCR beta CDR3 regions. The HTBI primer set served for first-round RT-PCR of the TCR CDR3. TCRdb itself ran the multiplex PCR reads through MiXCR, one entry per CDR3 protein. The sample has 380,000 or so distinct CDR3 sequences; approximately 14% are singletons.

The J gene is TRBJ1-4, the V gene TRBV12-3 or TRBV12-4; D remains ambiguous. The clonotype originates from a woman in her 30s with Graves' hyperthyroidism. The source material was blood. This chain's CDR3 is CASRKVRRGVTSPGANEKLFF. The CDR3, as DNA: TGTGCCAGCAGAAAAGTGCGCCGTGGAGTAACCTCCCCCGGGGCTAATGAAAAACTGTTTTTT.